Below, one T cell receptor (beta chain) is given with its context. This record belongs to a study of blood T cell repertoires in COVID-19. Libraries were prepared by immunoSEQ multiplex PCR; TCRdb keeps only in-frame clonotypes and omits some of them. The sample includes around 200,000 clones, roughly 87% of them seen just once. V gave up 0 bases and J gave up 3 bases, with 12 bases separating them. Germline CDR1 reads SGHRS; CDR2 reads YFSETQ. The CDR3 sequence is 15 residues long. The sample comprised peripheral blood. The receptor comes from a woman between 35 and 50 years old with acute or convalescent COVID-19. The chain joins TRBV5-1 to TRBJ1-2; D perhaps matches TRBD1 (6 bases). The CDR3 DNA is TGCGCCAGCAGCTTGGGTCAGGGGCGCCACTATGGCTACACCTTC. This encodes CASSLGQGRHYGYTF.